Listed here is a single T cell receptor (beta chain). Its antigen is unknown. This sample was included in a study of CD8+CD57+ T cells in acquired aplastic anemia. Profiling of TCR beta VDJ combinations and CDR3 sequences used genomic DNA as template. TCRdb redid the calling of the reads with MiXCR, one entry per CDR3 protein. The sample includes about 58,000 distinct CDR3 sequences, around 57% seen only once; the top ten take 16%. Notes on the study in general: Patients and controls turned out to have 25 to 30 CD8+ CDR3 sequences in common. Patients and controls were not found to differ significantly in CD8+ Simpson's diversity.

Patients picked for sequencing had shown CD8+CD57+ cell expansion detected by flow cytometry. Severe acquired aplastic anemia was present in all patients. This TCR derives from a human donor with aplastic anemia. The sample was sorted CD4+, CD8+, or CD8+CD57+ T cells (not recorded which) from PBMCs.

CDR3 sequence: CSARPGVQETQYF. DNA of the CDR3: TGCAGCGCCAGACCTGGAGTCCAAGAGACCCAGTACTTC. The chain links TRBV29-1 to TRBJ2-5; unclear D gene. With 7 bases removed from V and 1 base from J, the gap between germline ends came to 13 bases. Germline assignment: CDR1 SQVTM and CDR2 ANQGSEA. The CDR3 contains 13 residues.